One and the same sample provided the 13 T cell receptor beta chains below, sequenced in a study of T cell responses to AZD1222 COVID-19 vaccine. The data were produced by immunoSEQ multiplex PCR, yet TCRdb's version contains in-frame clones alone and is incomplete. The sample lists approximately 89,000 clones, 90% occurring once. The sequences come from peripheral blood, collected 28 days after the second AZD1222 dose. The receptor source for this set is an adult who received the AZD1222 COVID-19 vaccine.

The chain carries TRBV2 and TRBJ1-5; no reliable D call. The CDR3 has 15 residues. V lost 3 bases and J lost 1, with 10 bases in between. Germline CDR1 reads SNHLY; CDR2 reads FYNNEI. The chain's CDR3 is CASSDSNFSNQPQHF. DNA of the CDR3: TGTGCCAGCAGTGATTCTAATTTCAGCAATCAGCCCCAGCATTTT.

CDR3 DNA: TGTGCCAGCAGCCCTGGGGTCGGCACCGGGGAGCTGTTTTTT. Protein: CASSPGVGTGELFF. V is TRBV9 and J is TRBJ2-2; D remains ambiguous. Trimming cost V 4 bases and J 4 bases, with 11 bases left between them. The CDR3 runs to 14 residues. Germline CDR1 SGDLS, CDR2 YYNGEE.

The chain has TRBV28 and TRBJ1-2, with TRBD1 as a possible D gene (6 bases). Germline CDR1 reads MDHEN; CDR2 reads SYDVKM. The CDR3 runs to 15 residues. The V and J ends lost 1 base and 8 bases respectively, with 17 bases between them. CDR3 in DNA: TGTGCCAGCAGTTTATTTCCTCAGGGGAGGGGAGGCTACACCTTC. It is translated as CASSLFPQGRGGYTF.

The count of this clone is one. This chain joins TRBV18 and TRBJ2-7; 7 bases map to TRBD1. V lost 3 bases and J lost 3; bases outside the gene matches: 8. Germline CDR1 is KGHSH and CDR2 is LQKENI. CDR3 length: 15 residues. This chain's CDR3 is CASSPNDRVDYEQYF. The CDR3 coding sequence is TGTGCCAGCTCACCTAACGACAGGGTGGACTACGAGCAGTACTTC.

This clone occurred once. The chain links TRBV19 to TRBJ1-3; D perhaps matches TRBD1 (5 bases). The CDR3 runs to 16 residues. CDR1 and CDR2 (germline): LNHDA, SQIVND (reference sequence). Deletions cut 4 bases from V and 2 bases from J, with 15 bases between. CDR3: CASSRAGYTAGNTIYF. The DNA for the CDR3 is TGTGCCAGTAGTAGGGCAGGGTACACCGCTGGAAACACCATATATTTT.

This clone was found once. This chain connects TRBV12-3 or TRBV12-4 to TRBJ2-1; D unclear. The CDR3 consists of 12 residues. V was pared by 6 bases and J by 5 bases, with 8 bases between. In DNA form, the CDR3 reads TGTGCCAGCAGGCCACGGGACAATGAGCAGTTCTTC. It codes for CASRPRDNEQFF.

The chain has TRBV7-2 and TRBJ1-3; no reliable D call. Germline V gene lookup returns CDR1 SGHTA and CDR2 FQGNSA. There are 14 residues in the CDR3. The V end was cut by 1 base, the J end by 2 bases, with 6 bases between. The CDR3 DNA is TGTGCCAGCAGCTTAGGGCGGGCTGGAAACACCATATATTTT. This codes for CASSLGRAGNTIYF.

V and J are TRBV2 and TRBJ2-1, with D perhaps assigned TRBD1 or TRBD2 (6 bases each). Germline CDR1 reads SNHLY; CDR2 reads FYNNEI. Trimming cost V 8 bases and J 4 bases, with 18 bases left between them. This CDR3 comprises 15 residues. The chain's CDR3 is CASDEQGGPYNEQFF. For the CDR3, the DNA is TGTGCCAGCGACGAACAGGGAGGACCTTACAATGAGCAGTTCTTC. Filled out from reference TRBV2 and TRBJ2-1, the complete variable domain reads EPEVTQTPSHQVTQMGQEVILRCVPISNHLYFYWYRQILGQKVEFLVSFYNNEISEKSEIFDDQFSVERPDGSNFTLKIRSTKLEDSAMYFCASDEQGGPYNEQFFGPGTRLTVL.

The chain couples TRBV6-5 to TRBJ1-1, with TRBD1 identical over 8 bases. Germline-derived CDR1 and CDR2 are MNHEY and SVGAGI. V was clipped by 2 bases and J by 2 bases; unmatched bases: 4. The CDR3 has 15 amino acids. CDR3 amino acids: CASSYRQGPNTEAFF. The DNA for the CDR3 is TGTGCCAGCAGTTACCGACAGGGGCCTAACACTGAAGCTTTCTTT.

The chain couples TRBV15 to TRBJ1-4; 8 positions match TRBD1. Per germline, CDR1 LNHNV and CDR2 YYDKDF (reference sequence). This CDR3 contains 15 residues. The ends lost 0 bases at V and 7 bases at J; junction bases unmatched: 4. DNA of the CDR3: TGTGCCACCAGCAGAGAACAGGGGGTTGGTGAAAAACTGTTTTTT. This translates into CATSREQGVGEKLFF.

The chain recombines TRBV9 with TRBJ1-6; 11 bases align to TRBD1. The CDR3 consists of 13 residues. The V gene's germline CDR1 is SGDLS and CDR2 YYNGEE. J gave up 19 bases and V 2 bases, and 8 bases lay outside the gene matches. The CDR3 coding sequence is TGTGCCAGCAGCGTGGAGCCGGGACAGGGGGTTCACTTT. Translation: CASSVEPGQGVHF.

V and J are TRBV28 and TRBJ1-5; D might be TRBD1 (6 bases). Germline V lookup: CDR1 MDHEN, CDR2 SYDVKM. Trimming left V 5 bases short and J 2 bases short, with 10 bases between. The CDR3 is 14 amino acids. DNA of the CDR3: TGTGCCAGCAGTCCGGGACAAGGCAATCAGCCCCAGCATTTT. Amino acid sequence: CASSPGQGNQPQHF. Looking up the rest from reference TRBV28 and TRBJ1-5 gives the full variable domain: DVKVTQSSRYLVKRTGEKVFLECVQDMDHENMFWYRQDPGLGLRLIYFSYDVKMKEKGDIPEGYSVSREKKERFSLILESASTNQTSMYLCASSPGQGNQPQHFGDGTRLSIL.

As DNA, the CDR3 is TGTGCCAGCAGCTTAATTCGGGACAGGTACAAAGCTTTCTTT. Protein: CASSLIRDRYKAFF. The chain links TRBV11-2 to TRBJ1-1, with 8 bases identical to TRBD1. In germline, CDR1 is SGHAT, CDR2 FQNNGV. The trim removed 2 bases at V and 9 bases at J, leaving 8 bases unmatched. The CDR3 length is 14 residues.